This is a list of T cell receptor beta chains from one sample in a study of shared clonotypes between healthy human individuals. Produced via immunoSEQ multiplex PCR; TCRdb's table is partial and in-frame only. The data hold more than 2,000,000 clones, with roughly 92% observed a single time. The specimen sequenced was naive CD4+ T cells sorted from blood. The receptors come from a man aged 18-30 years in good health. Each CDR3 is given without its conserved first and last residue.

j_call: TRBJ2-5; v_call: TRBV4-1; cdr3_aa: ASSQGLAGGETQY
j_call: TRBJ2-5; v_call: TRBV5-1; cdr3_aa: ASSFEGRGETQY
j_call: TRBJ2-3; v_call: TRBV28; cdr3_aa: ASSFGAGPSTDTQY
j_call: TRBJ2-5; v_call: TRBV7-2; cdr3_aa: ASSLSRDRETQY
j_call: TRBJ2-1; v_call: TRBV28; cdr3_aa: ASRKVGYNEQF
j_call: TRBJ1-6; v_call: TRBV9; cdr3_aa: ASSAQGTNSPLH
j_call: TRBJ2-7; v_call: TRBV10-3; cdr3_aa: ASLTSGSYEQY
j_call: TRBJ2-7; v_call: TRBV29-1; cdr3_aa: SVVDRGSTYEQY
j_call: TRBJ1-5; v_call: TRBV6-1; cdr3_aa: ASSERPGEGMQPQH
j_call: TRBJ2-7; v_call: TRBV6-5; cdr3_aa: ASAKAPYEQY
j_call: TRBJ1-2; v_call: TRBV5-4; cdr3_aa: ASSPGGGNYGYT
j_call: TRBJ1-5; v_call: TRBV7-8; cdr3_aa: AISRNLDQPQH
j_call: TRBJ1-4; v_call: TRBV6-6; cdr3_aa: ASSRPLRDEKLF
j_call: TRBJ2-1; v_call: TRBV30; cdr3_aa: AWSVQNPRGRGEF
j_call: TRBJ2-6; v_call: TRBV5-1; cdr3_aa: ASSSTGTGDGANVLT
j_call: TRBJ1-1; v_call: TRBV14; cdr3_aa: ASSTQGRMNTEAF
j_call: TRBJ2-2; v_call: TRBV7-3; cdr3_aa: ASSRGGELF
j_call: TRBJ1-1; v_call: TRBV6-5; cdr3_aa: ASQDGSNTEAF
j_call: TRBJ1-2; v_call: TRBV7-2; cdr3_aa: ASSSPPGGGYT
j_call: TRBJ2-7; v_call: TRBV5-1; cdr3_aa: ASTFLAGPYEQY
j_call: TRBJ2-7; v_call: TRBV9; cdr3_aa: ASSVSTTETYEQY
j_call: TRBJ2-3; v_call: TRBV5-1; cdr3_aa: ASSPERGDTQY